The present entry profiles one T cell receptor beta chain with its context. The antigen is undetermined. The V gene's germline CDR1 is MNHEY and CDR2 SVGAGI. Trimming removed 2 bases from V and 6 bases from J; junction bases left unmatched: 4. CDR3 length equals 13 residues. Each sample had two DNA replicates, about 0.5 ug blood or about 1.5 ug tissue. TCRdb's table, derived via immunoSEQ multiplex PCR, lists solely in-frame clones and lacks some. Of 9,700 or so clones in the sample, 60% to 85% were seen once. This specimen comes from a study of early stage breast cancer tumors. Study-level results: Compared with adjacent normal breast tissue, tumors showed roughly 2.5-fold greater T cell density and higher clonality. Tumor and normal breast were distinguished via blood comparison in most of the 16 patients.

Sequenced input: normal breast tissue next to the tumor. V gene TRBV6-5 combines with J gene TRBJ2-7, with TRBD2 matching 7 bases. The origin of this receptor is a person aged 35-55 years with breast cancer. CDR3 residues: CASSYTGRLEQYF. CDR3 bases: TGTGCCAGCAGTTACACCGGGAGGCTCGAGCAGTACTTC.